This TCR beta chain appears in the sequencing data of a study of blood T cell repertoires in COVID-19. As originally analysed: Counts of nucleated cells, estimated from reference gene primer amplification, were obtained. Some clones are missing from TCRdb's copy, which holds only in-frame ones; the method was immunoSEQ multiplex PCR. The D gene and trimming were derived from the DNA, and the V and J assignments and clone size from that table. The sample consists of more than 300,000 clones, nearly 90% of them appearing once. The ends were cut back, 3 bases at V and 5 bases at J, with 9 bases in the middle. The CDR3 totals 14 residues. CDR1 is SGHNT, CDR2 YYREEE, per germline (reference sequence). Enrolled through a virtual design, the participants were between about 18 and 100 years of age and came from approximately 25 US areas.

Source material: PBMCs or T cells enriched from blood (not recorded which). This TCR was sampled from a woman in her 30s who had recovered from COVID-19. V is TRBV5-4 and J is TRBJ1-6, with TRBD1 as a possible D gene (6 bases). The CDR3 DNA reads TGTGCCAGCAGCTCGACAGGAAATAATTCACCCCTCCACTTT. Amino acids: CASSSTGNNSPLHF.